The T cell receptor (beta chain) under discussion was sequenced for a study of regulatory and conventional T cells in RAG deficiency (dated by TCRdb to about 2017). Notes on the research overall: High-throughput TCR beta sequencing was used to compare the diversity and composition of the Treg, conventional CD4+ and CD8+ T cell repertoires of RAG-deficient patients with those of healthy controls. The research as a whole found: In Omenn syndrome and CID/AS patients compared with controls, around 100-fold fewer unique TCR beta sequences were detected from Treg cells, versus approximately 9.7-fold fewer for other subsets. All patient T-cell subsets had shorter CDR3 lengths; Omenn syndrome patients showed >75% Treg-Tconv repertoire overlap at nucleotide and amino acid level. RAG-deficient patients showed markedly lower Shannon entropy and higher Simpson indices than control T-cell subpopulations. The CD25-high CD127-low cells sorted from Omenn syndrome patients may be peripherally activated cells rather than true Treg cells. For some subjects, some analyses of T-cell subsets were not performed.

Library prep was done by the immunoSEQ multiplex PCR assay. Genomic DNA from the sorted T-cell subsets was used to amplify rearranged TCR beta chain products, which were then sequenced. As for how the authors treated the data: Repertoire diversity of productive TCR beta rearrangements was quantified using Shannon entropy and Simpson indices. Clonal expansion was assessed using the summed frequency of the 100 most abundant productive TCR beta clonotypes among total reads. A self-reactivity index based on amino acid usage at CDR3beta positions 6 and 7 was applied to the TRB repertoires. Two-way ANOVA was used for repertoire analyses, while Student t or Mann-Whitney tests were used for flow cytometric analyses. TCRdb took over this immuneACCESS table, retaining in-frame rearrangements with V and J assigned. Such tables are incomplete; in checked studies, under half of the missing clones stem from an unresolved V gene, and the remainder is unexplained. The DNA was the basis for D and trimming; V, J and clone size are from that table. For this sample the table gives some 30,000 clones, of which more than 80% were detected only once. Approximately 5.4% of the sample is held by the ten biggest clonotypes.

Several healthy control donors served as the comparison group for repertoire analyses. CD8+ T cells lacking CD4 were purified from blood before genomic DNA extraction. In regard to this clone: The antigen this receptor binds is unknown. No qualities accompany the bases; no much larger clone lies one base away.

Trimming removed 5 bases from V and 1 base from J, leaving 8 bases between the germline ends. Counted from cysteine to phenylalanine, this CDR3 has 14 amino acids. Left in the record is the CDR3 DNA by itself, 42 bases read in frame from the first base. The germline V gene (reference sequence) supplies CDR1 LNHNV and CDR2 YYDKDF. This sample was also put to use in a study of regulatory T cells. The second study, in turn, reports: The multiplex PCR relied on 52 forward TRBV primers and 13 reverse TRBJ primers, and amplification bias was corrected through assay-based and computational methods. In patients, repertoires had restricted unique TRB V-J pairs and skewed V and J gene usage, with regulatory T cells showing the most marked changes. The study compared T-cell receptor beta repertoires of sorted regulatory, conventional CD4+ and CD8+ T cells between CD3G-deficient patients and healthy controls. Peripheral blood mononuclear cells were isolated by Ficoll density separation. CD3+ CD8+ CD4- T cells were isolated using a FACSAria cell sorter. Rearranged TRB loci were amplified from genomic DNA by multiplex PCR within the immunoSEQ assay. An Illumina HiSeq platform was used to sequence the TRB amplicons. Custom algorithms error-filtered the raw sequences and aligned them to reference gene sequences, after which the immunoSEQ online tools were used for analysis. Frequencies of productive and nonproductive TRB rearrangements were assessed among unique sequences as well as among total sequences. For group comparisons, t tests, Mann-Whitney tests or two-way ANOVA were performed in Prism software.

The clonotype comes from a human donor in good health. Sequenced: CD8+ T cells sorted from blood. The rearranged chain carries TRBV15 and TRBJ2-2, with the D call tentatively TRBD1 or TRBD2, each fitting 5 bases. The CDR3 region has the sequence CATSGTLNTGELFF. The DNA reads TGTGCCACCAGCGGGACCCTGAACACCGGGGAGCTGTTTTTT.